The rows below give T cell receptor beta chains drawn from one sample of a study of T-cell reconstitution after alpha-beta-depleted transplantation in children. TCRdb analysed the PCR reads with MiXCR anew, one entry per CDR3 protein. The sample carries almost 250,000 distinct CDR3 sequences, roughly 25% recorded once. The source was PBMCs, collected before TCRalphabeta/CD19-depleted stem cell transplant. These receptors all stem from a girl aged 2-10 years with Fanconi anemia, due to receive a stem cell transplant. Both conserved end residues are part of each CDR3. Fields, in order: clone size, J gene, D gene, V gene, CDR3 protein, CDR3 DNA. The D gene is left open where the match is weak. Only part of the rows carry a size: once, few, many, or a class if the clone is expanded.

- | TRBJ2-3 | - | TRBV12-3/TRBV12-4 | CASSFGTGGGTDTQYF | TGTGCCAGCAGTTTCGGTACAGGGGGGGGTACAGATACGCAGTATTTT
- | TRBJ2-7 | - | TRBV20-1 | CSAREELVSYEQYF | TGCAGTGCTAGAGAGGAACTAGTTTCCTACGAGCAGTACTTC
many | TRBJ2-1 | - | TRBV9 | CASSVDPNEQFF | TGTGCCAGCAGCGTAGACCCGAATGAGCAGTTCTTC
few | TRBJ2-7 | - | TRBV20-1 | CSASEPYEQYF | TGCAGTGCTAGTGAGCCCTACGAGCAGTACTTC
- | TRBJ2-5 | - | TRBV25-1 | CASSTTKVRETQYF | TGTGCCAGCAGTACCACCAAAGTGAGAGAGACCCAGTACTTC
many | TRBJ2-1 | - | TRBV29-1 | CSVEEEEEPYNEQFF | TGCAGCGTTGAAGAAGAGGAGGAACCTTACAATGAGCAGTTCTTC
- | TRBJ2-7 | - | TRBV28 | CASSSYRDSSYEQYF | TGTGCCAGCAGTTCTTACAGGGATAGCTCCTACGAGCAGTACTTC
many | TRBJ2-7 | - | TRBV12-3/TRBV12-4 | CASSRQASYEQYF | TGTGCCAGCAGCCGACAGGCCTCCTACGAGCAGTACTTC
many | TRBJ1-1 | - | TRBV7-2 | CASSADRMNTEAFF | TGTGCCAGCAGCGCAGACAGGATGAACACTGAAGCTTTCTTT
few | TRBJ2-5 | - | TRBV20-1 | CSATKTLSAETQYF | TGCAGTGCTACTAAGACTCTATCGGCAGAGACCCAGTACTTC
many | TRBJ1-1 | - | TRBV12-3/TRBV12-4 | CASSLVVAQGHTEAFF | TGTGCCAGCAGTTTAGTAGTCGCACAGGGCCACACTGAAGCTTTCTTT
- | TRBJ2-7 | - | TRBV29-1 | CSVEAGASDEQYF | TGCAGCGTTGAGGCAGGGGCCAGCGACGAGCAGTACTTC
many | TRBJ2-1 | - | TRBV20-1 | CSVLRRSDSDREQFF | TGCAGTGTTCTCCGCCGCTCGGACTCCGACCGGGAGCAGTTCTTC
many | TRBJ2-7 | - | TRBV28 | CASSLLGGPSYEQYF | TGTGCCAGCAGTTTATTGGGCGGCCCCTCCTACGAGCAGTACTTC
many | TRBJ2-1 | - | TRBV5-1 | CASKPRDNEQFF | TGCGCCAGCAAGCCCAGGGACAATGAGCAGTTCTTC
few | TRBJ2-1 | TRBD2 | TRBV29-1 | CSGGLAGDLSSYNEQFF | TGCAGCGGGGGACTAGCGGGCGACCTGAGCTCCTACAATGAGCAGTTCTTC
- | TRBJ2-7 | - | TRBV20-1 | CSARDPAGYNVEQYF | TGCAGTGCTAGAGATCCGGCAGGCTATAATGTCGAGCAGTACTTC
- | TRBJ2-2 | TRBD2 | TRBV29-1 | CSVKAGANTGELFF | TGCAGCGTCAAAGCGGGGGCGAACACCGGGGAGCTGTTTTTT
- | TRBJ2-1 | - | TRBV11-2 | CASSLVWSSPGLGNEQFF | TGTGCCAGCAGCTTAGTTTGGTCTAGCCCGGGACTCGGTAATGAGCAGTTCTTC
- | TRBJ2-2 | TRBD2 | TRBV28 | CASSLYRAGNTGELFF | TGTGCCAGCAGTTTATATCGAGCGGGAAACACCGGGGAGCTGTTTTTT
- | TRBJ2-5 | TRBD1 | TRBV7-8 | CASSSPDRVLGRETQYF | TGTGCCAGCAGCTCCCCTGACAGGGTGTTGGGTAGAGAGACCCAGTACTTC
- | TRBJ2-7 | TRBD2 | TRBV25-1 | CASSQFASGYEQYF | TGTGCCAGCAGTCAATTTGCTAGCGGGTACGAGCAGTACTTC
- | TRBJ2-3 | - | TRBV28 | CASSLEWAGQYF | TGTGCCAGCAGTCTAGAGTGGGCCGGCCAGTATTTT
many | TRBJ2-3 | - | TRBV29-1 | CSVESGTDTQYF | TGCAGCGTAGAATCAGGGACAGATACGCAGTATTTT
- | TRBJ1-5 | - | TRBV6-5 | CASSPANSNQPQHF | TGTGCCAGCAGCCCGGCTAATAGCAATCAGCCCCAGCATTTT
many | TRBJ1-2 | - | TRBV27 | CASSLSAGYGYTF | TGTGCCAGCAGTTTATCAGCGGGGTATGGCTACACCTTC
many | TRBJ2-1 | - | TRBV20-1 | CSAPSTRGTYNEQFF | TGCAGTGCTCCTTCAACTAGGGGGACCTACAATGAGCAGTTCTTC
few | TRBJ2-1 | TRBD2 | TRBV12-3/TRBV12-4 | CASSVKAGVNNEQFF | TGTGCCAGCAGTGTCAAAGCGGGAGTGAACAATGAGCAGTTCTTC
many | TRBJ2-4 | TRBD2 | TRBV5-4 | CASRLLAGVGAKNIQYF | TGTGCCAGCAGATTGCTAGCGGGAGTAGGAGCCAAAAACATTCAGTACTTC
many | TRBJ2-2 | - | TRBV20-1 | CSARGRDTGELFF | TGCAGTGCTAGAGGCAGGGACACCGGGGAGCTGTTTTTT
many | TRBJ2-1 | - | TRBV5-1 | CASSLVASDTYNEQFF | TGCGCCAGCAGCTTGGTAGCTAGCGATACCTACAATGAGCAGTTCTTC
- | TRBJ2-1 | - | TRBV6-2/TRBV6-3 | CASSSPRDSYNEQFF | TGTGCCAGCAGTTCCCCACGGGACTCCTACAATGAGCAGTTCTTC
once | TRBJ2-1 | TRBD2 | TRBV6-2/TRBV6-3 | CASSYAPPGLAGIFGEQFF | TGTGCCAGCAGTTACGCCCCCCCCGGACTAGCGGGGATCTTCGGTGAGCAGTTCTTC
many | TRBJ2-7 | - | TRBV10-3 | CAISDRDSSYEQYF | TGTGCCATCAGTGACCGCGACAGCTCCTACGAGCAGTACTTC
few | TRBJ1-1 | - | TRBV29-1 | CSVEGRLVTEAFF | TGCAGCGTTGAGGGGCGTCTGGTCACTGAAGCTTTCTTT
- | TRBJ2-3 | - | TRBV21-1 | CASSIARGRVTDTQYF | TGTGCCAGCAGCATAGCTCGCGGGAGGGTCACAGATACGCAGTATTTT